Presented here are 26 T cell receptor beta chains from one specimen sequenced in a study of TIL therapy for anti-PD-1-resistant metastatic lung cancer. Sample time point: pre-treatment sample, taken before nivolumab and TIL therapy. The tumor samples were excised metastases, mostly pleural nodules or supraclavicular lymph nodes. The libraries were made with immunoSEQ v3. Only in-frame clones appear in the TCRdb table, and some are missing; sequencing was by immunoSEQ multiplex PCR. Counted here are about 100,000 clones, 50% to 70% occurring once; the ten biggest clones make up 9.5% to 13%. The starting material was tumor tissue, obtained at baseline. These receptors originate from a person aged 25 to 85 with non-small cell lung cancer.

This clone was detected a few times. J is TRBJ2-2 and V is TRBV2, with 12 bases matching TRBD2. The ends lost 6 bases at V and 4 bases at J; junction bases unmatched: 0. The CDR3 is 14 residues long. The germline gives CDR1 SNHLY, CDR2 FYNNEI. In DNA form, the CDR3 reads TGTGCCAGCAGGGGACTAGCGGGCACCGGGGAGCTGTTTTTT. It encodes CASRGLAGTGELFF.

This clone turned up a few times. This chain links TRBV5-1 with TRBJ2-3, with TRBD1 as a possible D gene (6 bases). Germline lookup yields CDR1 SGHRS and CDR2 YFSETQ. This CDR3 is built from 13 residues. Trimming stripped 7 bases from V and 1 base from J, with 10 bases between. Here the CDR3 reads CASSEGGTDTQYF. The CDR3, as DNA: TGCGCCAGCTCCGAGGGGGGCACAGATACGCAGTATTTT.

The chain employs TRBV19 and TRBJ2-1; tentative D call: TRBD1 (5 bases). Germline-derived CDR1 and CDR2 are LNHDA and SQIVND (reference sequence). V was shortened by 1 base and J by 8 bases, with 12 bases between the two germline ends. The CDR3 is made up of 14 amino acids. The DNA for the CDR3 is TGTGCCAGTAGTATAGGGGGCGCGGTAGATGAGCAGTTCTTC. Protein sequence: CASSIGGAVDEQFF.

CDR3 nucleotides: TGTGCCAGTTGGGACAGGGTAGCGGGACCCGGGGAGCTGTTTTTT. This gives the protein CASWDRVAGPGELFF. V gene TRBV19 combines with J gene TRBJ2-2; a possible D gene is TRBD1 (9 bases). V lost 8 bases, J lost 6 bases, and 19 bases lay in between. The CDR3 extends over 15 amino acids. Germline V lookup: CDR1 LNHDA, CDR2 SQIVND (reference sequence). The full variable domain, with the rest looked up from reference TRBV19 and TRBJ2-2, is DGGITQSPKYLFRKEGQNVTLSCEQNLNHDAMYWYRQDPGQGLRLIYYSQIVNDFQKGDIAEGYSVSREKKESFPLTVTSAQKNPTAFYLCASWDRVAGPGELFFGEGSRLTVL.

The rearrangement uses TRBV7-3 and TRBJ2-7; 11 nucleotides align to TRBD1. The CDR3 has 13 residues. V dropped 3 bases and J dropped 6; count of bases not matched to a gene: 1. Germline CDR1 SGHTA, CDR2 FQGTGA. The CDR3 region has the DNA TGTGCCAGCAGCTTGGACAGGGGGCTCGAGCAGTACTTC. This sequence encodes CASSLDRGLEQYF.

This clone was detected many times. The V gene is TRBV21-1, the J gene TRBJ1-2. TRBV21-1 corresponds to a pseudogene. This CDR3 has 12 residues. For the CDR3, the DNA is TGTGCCAGCAGCCACGCTAACTATGGCTACACCTTC. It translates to CASSHANYGYTF.

The chain's CDR3 is CASSETGPGPLHF. The CDR3 DNA is TGTGCCAGCAGTGAGACGGGCCCGGGGCCCCTCCACTTT. This chain links TRBV6-1 with TRBJ1-6; D is ambiguous. The CDR3 covers 13 residues. The germline V and J ends were trimmed by 3 bases and 13 bases, with 13 bases remaining between them. CDR1 MNHNS and CDR2 SASEGT come from the germline V gene.

The CDR3 reads CASSSTSGVPLETQYF. CDR3 coding DNA: TGCGCCAGCAGCTCGACTAGCGGAGTCCCGTTGGAGACCCAGTACTTC. The chain joins TRBV5-1 to TRBJ2-5; 9 nucleotides match TRBD2. CDR3 length: 16 amino acids. Germline values: CDR1 SGHRS, CDR2 YFSETQ. J gave up 5 bases and V 3 bases, and 11 bases lay outside the gene matches. Full variable domain (remainder filled in from reference TRBV5-1 and TRBJ2-5): KAGVTQTPRYLIKTRGQQVTLSCSPISGHRSVSWYQQTPGQGLQFLFEYFSETQRNKGNFPGRFSGRQFSNSRSEMNVSTLELGDSALYLCASSSTSGVPLETQYFGPGTRLLVL.

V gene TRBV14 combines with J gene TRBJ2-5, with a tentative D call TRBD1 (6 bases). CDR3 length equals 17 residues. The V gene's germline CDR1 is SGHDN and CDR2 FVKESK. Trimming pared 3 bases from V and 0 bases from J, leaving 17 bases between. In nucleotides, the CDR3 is TGTGCCAGCAGCCAGGGACACCTAAGTTGGTACCAAGAGACCCAGTACTTC. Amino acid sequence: CASSQGHLSWYQETQYF.

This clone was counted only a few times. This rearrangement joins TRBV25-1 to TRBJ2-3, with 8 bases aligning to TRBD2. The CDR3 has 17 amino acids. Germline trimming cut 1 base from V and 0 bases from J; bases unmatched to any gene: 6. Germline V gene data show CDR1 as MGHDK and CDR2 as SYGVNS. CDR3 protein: CASSESLGGGSTDTQYF. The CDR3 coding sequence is TGTGCCAGCAGTGAATCCTTGGGCGGGGGGAGCACAGATACGCAGTATTTT. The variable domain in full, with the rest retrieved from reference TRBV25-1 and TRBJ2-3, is EADIYQTPRYLVIGTGKKITLECSQTMGHDKMYWYQQDPGMELHLIHYSYGVNSTEKGDLSSESTVSRIRTEHFPLTLESARPSHTSQYLCASSESLGGGSTDTQYFGPGTRLTVL.

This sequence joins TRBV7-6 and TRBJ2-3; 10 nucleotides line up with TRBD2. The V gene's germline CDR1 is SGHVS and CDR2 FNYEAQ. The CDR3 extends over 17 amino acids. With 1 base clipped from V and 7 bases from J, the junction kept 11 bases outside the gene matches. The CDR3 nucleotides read TGTGCCAGCAGCTTAGGGCCCAGGACTAGCGGTGTAAATACGCAGTATTTT. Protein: CASSLGPRTSGVNTQYF.

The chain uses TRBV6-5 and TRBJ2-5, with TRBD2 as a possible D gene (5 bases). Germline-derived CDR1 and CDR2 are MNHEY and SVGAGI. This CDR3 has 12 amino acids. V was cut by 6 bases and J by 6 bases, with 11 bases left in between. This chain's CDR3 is CASSGRGKTQYF. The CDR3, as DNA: TGTGCCAGCAGCGGTCGAGGGAAGACCCAGTACTTC.

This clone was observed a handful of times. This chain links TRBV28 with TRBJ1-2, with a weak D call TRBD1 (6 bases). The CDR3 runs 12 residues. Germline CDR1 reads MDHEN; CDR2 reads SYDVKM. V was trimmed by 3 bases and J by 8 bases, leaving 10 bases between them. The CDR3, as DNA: TGTGCCAGCAGTTTCCTACAGGGCGGCTACACCTTC. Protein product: CASSFLQGGYTF.

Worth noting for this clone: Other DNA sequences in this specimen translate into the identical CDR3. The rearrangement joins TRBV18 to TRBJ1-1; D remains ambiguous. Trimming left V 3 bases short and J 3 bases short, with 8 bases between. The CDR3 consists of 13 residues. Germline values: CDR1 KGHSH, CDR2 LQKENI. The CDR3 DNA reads TGTGCCAGCTCACCCAGTATTGACACTGAAGCTTTCTTT. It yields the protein CASSPSIDTEAFF.

The chain's CDR3 is CASSSRPRKITDTQYF. CDR3 coding DNA: TGTGCCAGCAGCTCCCGACCGAGGAAAATCACAGATACGCAGTATTTT. V gene TRBV7-2 combines with J gene TRBJ2-3; no definite D call. Trimming removed 4 bases at V and 2 bases at J, with 16 bases between. CDR1 and CDR2 (germline): SGHTA, FQGNSA. This CDR3 region has 16 residues.

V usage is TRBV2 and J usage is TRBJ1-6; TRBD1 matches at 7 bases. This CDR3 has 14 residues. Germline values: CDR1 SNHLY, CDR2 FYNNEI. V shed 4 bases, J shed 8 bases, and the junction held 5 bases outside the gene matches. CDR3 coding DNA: TGTGCCAGCAGTGTCCAGGGGGTAGATTCACCCCTCCACTTT. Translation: CASSVQGVDSPLHF.

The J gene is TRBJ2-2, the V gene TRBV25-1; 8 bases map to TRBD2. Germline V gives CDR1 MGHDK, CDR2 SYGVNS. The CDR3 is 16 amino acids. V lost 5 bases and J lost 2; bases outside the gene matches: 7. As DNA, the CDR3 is TGTGCCAGCAGTAACACCCGGGAGGGAAACACCGGGGAGCTGTTTTTT. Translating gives CASSNTREGNTGELFF. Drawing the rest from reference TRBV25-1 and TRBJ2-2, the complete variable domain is EADIYQTPRYLVIGTGKKITLECSQTMGHDKMYWYQQDPGMELHLIHYSYGVNSTEKGDLSSESTVSRIRTEHFPLTLESARPSHTSQYLCASSNTREGNTGELFFGEGSRLTVL.

CDR3 bases: TGTGCCTGGGGAGGGTGGGGGGTTTTCGGATCACCCCTCCACTTT. Translated, it gives CAWGGWGVFGSPLHF. The J gene is TRBJ1-6, the V gene TRBV30; possibly TRBD1 for D (5 bases). This CDR3 region has 15 residues. V shed 5 bases and J shed 10 bases, with 21 bases lying between them. Looked up from germline, CDR1 is GTSNPN and CDR2 is SVGIG (reference sequence).

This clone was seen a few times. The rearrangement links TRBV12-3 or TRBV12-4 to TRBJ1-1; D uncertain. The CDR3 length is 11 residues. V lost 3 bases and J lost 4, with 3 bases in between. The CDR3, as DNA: TGTGCCAGCAGTTTCTTCACTGAAGCTTTCTTT. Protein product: CASSFFTEAFF.

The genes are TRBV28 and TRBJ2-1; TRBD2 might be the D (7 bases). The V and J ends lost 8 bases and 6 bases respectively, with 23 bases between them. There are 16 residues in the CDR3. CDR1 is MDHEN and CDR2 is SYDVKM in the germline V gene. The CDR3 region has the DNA TGTGCCAGCGGGTCGGGGGGCAATGTCCCCCGCAATGAGCAGTTCTTC. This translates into CASGSGGNVPRNEQFF.

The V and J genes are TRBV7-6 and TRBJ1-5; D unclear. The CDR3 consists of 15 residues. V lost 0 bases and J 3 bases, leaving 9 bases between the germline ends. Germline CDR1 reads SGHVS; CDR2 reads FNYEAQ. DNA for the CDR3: TGTGCCAGCAGCTTAGCAGCCCAGTTCAATCAGCCCCAGCATTTT. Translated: CASSLAAQFNQPQHF.

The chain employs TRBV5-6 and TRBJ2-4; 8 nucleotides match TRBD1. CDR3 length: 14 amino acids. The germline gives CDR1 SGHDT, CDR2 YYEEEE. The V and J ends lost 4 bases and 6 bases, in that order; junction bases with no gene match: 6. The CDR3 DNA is TGTGCCAGCAGCGCAACAGGGGGTATAAACATTCAGTACTTC. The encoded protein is CASSATGGINIQYF.

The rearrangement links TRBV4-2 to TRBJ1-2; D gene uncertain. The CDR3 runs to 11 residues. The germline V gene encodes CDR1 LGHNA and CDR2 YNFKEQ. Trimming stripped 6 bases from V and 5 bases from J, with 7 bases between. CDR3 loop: CASSPGYGYTF. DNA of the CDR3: TGTGCCAGCAGTCCGGGTTATGGCTACACCTTC.

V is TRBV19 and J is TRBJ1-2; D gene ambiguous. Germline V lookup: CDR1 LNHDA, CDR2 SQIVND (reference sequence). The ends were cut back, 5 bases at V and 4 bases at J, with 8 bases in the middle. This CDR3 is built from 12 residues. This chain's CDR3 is CASSGPGYGYTF. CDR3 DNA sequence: TGTGCCAGTAGTGGCCCAGGCTATGGCTACACCTTC.

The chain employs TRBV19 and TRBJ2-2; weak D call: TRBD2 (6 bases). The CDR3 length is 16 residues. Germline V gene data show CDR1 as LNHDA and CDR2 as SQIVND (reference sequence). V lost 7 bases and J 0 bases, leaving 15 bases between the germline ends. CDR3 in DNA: TGTGCCAGTAAAGGTGTGCGGGGCTCGAACACCGGGGAGCTGTTTTTT. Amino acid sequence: CASKGVRGSNTGELFF. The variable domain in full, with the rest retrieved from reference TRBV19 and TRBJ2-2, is DGGITQSPKYLFRKEGQNVTLSCEQNLNHDAMYWYRQDPGQGLRLIYYSQIVNDFQKGDIAEGYSVSREKKESFPLTVTSAQKNPTAFYLCASKGVRGSNTGELFFGEGSRLTVL.

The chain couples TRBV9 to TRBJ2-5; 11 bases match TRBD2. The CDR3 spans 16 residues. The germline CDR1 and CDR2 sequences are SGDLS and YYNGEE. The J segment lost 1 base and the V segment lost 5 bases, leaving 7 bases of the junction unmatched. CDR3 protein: CASSASGRNLQETQYF. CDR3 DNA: TGTGCCAGCAGTGCTAGCGGGAGGAACCTCCAAGAGACCCAGTACTTC.